This T cell receptor (beta chain) was profiled in a study of blood T cell repertoires in COVID-19. Overall study context: The cDNA or gDNA used as material had been derived from T cells, B-cell-depleted T cells, or PBMCs.

CDR3 length: 14 amino acids. Germline CDR1 SGHKS, CDR2 YYEKEE (reference sequence). V lost 3 bases to trimming and J lost 1 base, with 10 bases between them. Assay used: immunoSEQ multiplex PCR; TCRdb lists only in-frame clones, some missing. In the table there are 55,000 to 75,000 clones, approximately 89% of which are singletons. The chain joins TRBV5-5 to TRBJ1-1; D unclear. The sample was peripheral blood. The sequence was obtained from a human donor in a cohort sampled during active COVID-19. The CDR3 region has the DNA TGTGCCAGCAGCTGGAGCCGGGGGAACACTGAAGCTTTCTTT. Translated: CASSWSRGNTEAFF. Full variable domain (remainder filled in from reference TRBV5-5 and TRBJ1-1): DAGVTQSPTHLIKTRGQQVTLRCSPISGHKSVSWYQQVLGQGPQFIFQYYEKEERGRGNFPDRFSARQFPNYSSELNVNALLLGDSALYLCASSWSRGNTEAFFGQGTRLTVV.